A single sample is the source of the 20 T cell receptor beta chains below, sequenced in a study of blood T cell repertoires in COVID-19. Assay: immunoSEQ multiplex PCR; the TCRdb copy retains only in-frame clones and omits some. The repertoire holds around 82,000 clones, 65% to 90% seen once, with around a tenth in the top ten. Input material: peripheral blood. Every receptor here comes from a man in his forties or fifties with COVID-19, enrolled during active disease.

V and J are TRBV5-1 and TRBJ1-6; D call uncertain. CDR3 size: 14 residues. CDR1 is SGHRS and CDR2 is YFSETQ in the germline V gene. V was pared by 4 bases and J by 3 bases, with 8 bases between. The CDR3 DNA sequence: TGCGCCAGCAGCCTTGACATCTATAATTCACCCCTCCACTTT. Amino acid sequence: CASSLDIYNSPLHF.

The J gene is TRBJ2-7, the V gene TRBV7-9; D perhaps matches TRBD2 (5 bases). Germline V CDR1 and CDR2: SEHNR, FQNEAQ (reference sequence). The V end was cut by 2 bases, the J end by 1 base, with 15 bases between. The CDR3 is made up of 16 amino acids. CDR3 sequence reads: CASSLTSGSDSYEQYF. CDR3 DNA sequence: TGTGCCAGCAGCTTAACTAGTGGATCGGATTCCTACGAGCAGTACTTC.

This clone was recorded only once. The V gene is TRBV6-2 or TRBV6-3, the J gene TRBJ2-1; TRBD2 matches at 7 bases. V lost 5 bases, J lost 3 bases, and 7 bases stayed unmatched. The CDR3 loop spans 15 amino acids. Germline assignment: CDR1 MNHEY and CDR2 SVGEGT. The CDR3: CASSRGGSSYNEQFF. CDR3 nucleotides: TGTGCCAGCAGTCGCGGCGGGAGTAGCTACAATGAGCAGTTCTTC.

V is TRBV19 and J is TRBJ1-5; 7 nucleotides agree with TRBD1. The CDR3 is made up of 17 amino acids. Germline values: CDR1 LNHDA, CDR2 SQIVND (reference sequence). The V and J ends lost 1 base and 0 bases, in that order; junction bases with no gene match: 6. As DNA, the CDR3 is TGTGCCAGTAGTATAGGGAGAGGGGGCCTTAGCAATCAGCCCCAGCATTTT. Its translation: CASSIGRGGLSNQPQHF.

The CDR3 here is CASSSNAGPNTGELFF. Written as DNA, the CDR3 is TGTGCCAGCAGCTCAAACGCGGGTCCGAACACCGGGGAGCTGTTTTTT. This chain connects TRBV7-3 to TRBJ2-2; D might be TRBD2 (5 bases). CDR3 length: 16 residues. Trimming removed 4 bases at V and 0 bases at J, with 12 bases between. The germline V gene has CDR1 SGHTA and CDR2 FQGTGA.

Comments on this clone: Other nucleotide sequences in the sample specify the same CDR3. The chain couples TRBV18 to TRBJ2-2; weak D call: TRBD1 (6 bases). Per the germline V gene, CDR1 is KGHSH and CDR2 is LQKENI. Trimming took 3 bases from V and 5 from J, leaving 10 bases between them. This CDR3 comprises 14 residues. CDR3 coding DNA: TGTGCCAGCTCACCGGACAGAAATACCGGGGAGCTGTTTTTT. This codes for CASSPDRNTGELFF. The whole variable domain, remainder taken from reference TRBV18 and TRBJ2-2, is NAGVMQNPRHLVRRRGQEARLRCSPMKGHSHVYWYRQLPEEGLKFMVYLQKENIIDESGMPKERFSAEFPKEGPSILRIQQVVRGDSAAYFCASSPDRNTGELFFGEGSRLTVL.

The chain links TRBV4-1 to TRBJ1-4; perhaps TRBD1 as D (5 bases). The V gene's germline CDR1 is MGHRA and CDR2 YSYEKL. The CDR3 is 18 amino acids. V lost 4 bases, J lost 13 bases, and 31 bases lay in between. The CDR3 here is CASSLMGEPGLGGGGLFF. The CDR3 DNA is TGCGCCAGCAGCCTCATGGGGGAGCCAGGGTTAGGTGGGGGAGGACTGTTTTTT.

CDR3: CASSLKILAGGETQYF. CDR3 DNA: TGTGCCAGCAGCCTAAAAATACTAGCAGGGGGAGAGACCCAGTACTTC. The V call is TRBV7-6, the J call TRBJ2-5; D may be TRBD1 (7 bases). The CDR3 sequence is 16 residues long. The germline gives CDR1 SGHVS, CDR2 FNYEAQ. V was trimmed by 5 bases and J by 4 bases, leaving 20 bases between them.

This clone came up a few times. This rearrangement joins TRBV4-1 to TRBJ2-7; the D gene is possibly TRBD2 (6 bases). V was shortened by 1 base and J by 4 bases, with 11 bases between the two germline ends. CDR1 is MGHRA, CDR2 YSYEKL, per germline. The CDR3 loop spans 14 amino acids. The CDR3 sequence: CASSQGSSVYEQYF. The CDR3 nucleotides are TGCGCCAGCAGCCAAGGTTCTAGCGTATACGAGCAGTACTTC.

The CDR3, as DNA: TGTGCCAGCAGACAAGCTATGGGGGGTCCCCAAGAGACCCAGTACTTC. Translated: CASRQAMGGPQETQYF. V and J are TRBV5-4 and TRBJ2-5; D might be TRBD2 (6 bases). Germline V CDR1 and CDR2: SGHNT, YYREEE (reference sequence). The CDR3 extends over 16 amino acids. The V end was cut by 5 bases, the J end by 1 base, with 18 bases between.

The chain employs TRBV28 and TRBJ1-3; D might be TRBD1 (6 bases). The CDR3 runs to 15 residues. Germline CDR1 reads MDHEN; CDR2 reads SYDVKM. V gave up 5 bases and J gave up 0 bases, with 11 bases separating them. CDR3: CASSVTGSSGNTIYF. Written as DNA, the CDR3 is TGTGCCAGCAGTGTCACAGGGAGCTCTGGAAACACCATATATTTT. The whole variable domain, remainder taken from reference TRBV28 and TRBJ1-3, is DVKVTQSSRYLVKRTGEKVFLECVQDMDHENMFWYRQDPGLGLRLIYFSYDVKMKEKGDIPEGYSVSREKKERFSLILESASTNQTSMYLCASSVTGSSGNTIYFGEGSWLTVV.

The rearrangement links TRBV9 to TRBJ1-3, with D perhaps matching TRBD1 (5 bases). Germline assignment: CDR1 SGDLS and CDR2 YYNGEE. This CDR3 is built from 16 residues. V was trimmed by 1 base and J by 0 bases, leaving 11 bases between them. CDR3 region: CASSVYDSGSGNTIYF. CDR3 nucleotide sequence: TGTGCCAGCAGCGTATATGACAGTGGCTCTGGAAACACCATATATTTT.

The chain links TRBV11-2 to TRBJ1-6, with no clear D. From germline, CDR1 is SGHAT and CDR2 FQNNGV. This CDR3 comprises 15 residues. Trimming took 3 bases from V and 7 from J, leaving 13 bases between them. CDR3 sequence: CASSFRRFQNSPLHF. DNA for the CDR3: TGTGCCAGCAGCTTTCGGAGGTTTCAGAATTCACCCCTCCACTTT. The whole variable domain, remainder taken from reference TRBV11-2 and TRBJ1-6, is EAGVAQSPRYKIIEKRQSVAFWCNPISGHATLYWYQQILGQGPKLLIQFQNNGVVDDSQLPKDRFSAERLKGVDSTLKIQPAKLEDSAVYLCASSFRRFQNSPLHFGNGTRLTVT.

The rearrangement joins TRBV7-2 to TRBJ1-1, with TRBD1 matching 7 bases. Germline V gene lookup returns CDR1 SGHTA and CDR2 FQGNSA. The V and J ends lost 6 bases and 1 base, in that order; junction bases with no gene match: 8. The CDR3 extends over 15 amino acids. In DNA form, the CDR3 reads TGTGCCAGCAGTTCCCAGGGGGGCAGGAACACTGAAGCTTTCTTT. Residues: CASSSQGGRNTEAFF.

This chain uses TRBV6-5 with TRBJ1-2; no definite D call. Trimming left V 6 bases short and J 4 bases short, with 9 bases between. This CDR3 comprises 12 residues. Germline V gene lookup returns CDR1 MNHEY and CDR2 SVGAGI. The CDR3 sequence: CASRNNAYGYTF. The CDR3 coding sequence is TGTGCCAGCAGGAACAATGCCTATGGCTACACCTTC.

The rearrangement joins TRBV3-1 (or the pseudogene TRBV3-2) to TRBJ2-1, with 14 nucleotides matching TRBD2. Germline loops: CDR1 LGHDT, CDR2 YNNKEL (reference sequence). V shed 0 bases and J 5 bases; nucleotides not matched to a gene: 9. CDR3 size: 19 residues. CDR3 residues: CASSQDMGLAGVGDNEQFF. In DNA form, the CDR3 reads TGTGCCAGCAGCCAAGATATGGGACTAGCGGGAGTTGGTGACAATGAGCAGTTCTTC.

The chain links TRBV30 to TRBJ2-7, with TRBD2 matching over 13 bases. Germline V gives CDR1 GTSNPN, CDR2 SVGIG (reference sequence). The CDR3 has 13 amino acids. V shed 3 bases, J shed 5 bases, and the junction held 1 base outside the gene matches. CDR3 in DNA: TGTGCCTGGAGGGGACTAGCGGGGCACGAGCAGTACTTC. It codes for CAWRGLAGHEQYF.

The chain has TRBV9 and TRBJ2-1, with 8 positions matching TRBD1. This CDR3 region has 14 residues. After removal of 5 bases from V and 9 bases from J, the junction contained 10 bases not matched to a gene. CDR1 and CDR2 from the germline V gene are SGDLS and YYNGEE. The CDR3 loop reads CASSVLDRAGEQFF. DNA of the CDR3: TGTGCCAGCAGTGTATTGGACAGGGCTGGTGAGCAGTTCTTC.

In its sample, this clone was seen a few times. The CDR3 protein is CASSLTGQVNTEAFF. For the CDR3, the DNA is TGTGCCAGCAGTTTAACGGGACAGGTGAACACTGAAGCTTTCTTT. The rearrangement links TRBV27 to TRBJ1-1, with TRBD1 matching over 8 bases. The CDR3 spans 15 residues. The V gene's germline CDR1 is MNHEY and CDR2 SMNVEV (reference sequence). J lost 0 bases, V lost 2 bases, and 2 bases had no gene match.

This clone was detected only a few times. The chain uses TRBV27 and TRBJ2-7; a weak D match, TRBD1 (6 bases). Germline CDR1 is MNHEY and CDR2 is SMNVEV (reference sequence). The CDR3 totals 15 residues. Trimming removed 1 base at V and 2 bases at J, with 12 bases between. In DNA form, the CDR3 reads TGTGCCAGCAGTTTATGGTTGGGACAAGCCTACGAGCAGTACTTC. Translating gives CASSLWLGQAYEQYF.